This T cell receptor (beta chain) was profiled in a study of T cell changes during pregnancy in multiple sclerosis. Method: immunoSEQ multiplex PCR; TCRdb's copy keeps in-frame clones and lacks some. This sample has fewer than 90,000 clones, with 90% to 95% found just once. CDR1 is MGHDK and CDR2 is SYGVNS in the germline V gene. Trimming left V 5 bases short and J 3 bases short, with 7 bases between. The CDR3 loop spans 13 amino acids. Material: peripheral blood, obtained in the third trimester of pregnancy. The V call is TRBV25-1, the J call TRBJ2-2; D remains ambiguous. The receptor was isolated from a female donor with multiple sclerosis, enrolled in a pregnancy study. The CDR3 protein is CASSPLYTGELFF. The CDR3 nucleotides read TGTGCCAGCAGTCCACTTTACACCGGGGAGCTGTTTTTT.